This T cell receptor (beta chain) is drawn from a study of T cells after yellow fever vaccination. Findings of the study overall: The presence of abundant clonotypes contaminating from the bulk population was possible in FACS-sorted repertoires. Compared with primary, the secondary response was weaker and peaked at day 5, not 15.

Synthesis of TCR cDNA relied on 5'RACE template switching, which attached a universal primer site and UMIs. One entry per CDR3 protein results from TCRdb running MiXCR on the 5' RACE reads. In the table there are hundreds of thousands of distinct CDR3 sequences, 21% of which are singletons. There are a few counts of this clonotype. Its antigen is not identified. The CDR3 has 12 residues. Germline values: CDR1 MNHEY, CDR2 SVGEGT. Deletions cut 6 bases from V and 4 bases from J, with 9 bases between. The chain is built from TRBV6-2 or TRBV6-3 and TRBJ1-2, with no clear D. The clonotype was recovered from a man between 18 and 35 years old who received the YFV17D yellow fever vaccine. This specimen was PBMCs, taken roughly 20 days after the first yellow fever vaccination. DNA of the CDR3: TGTGCCAGCAGGCCGGGCAGCTATGGCTACACCTTC. This gives the protein CASRPGSYGYTF.